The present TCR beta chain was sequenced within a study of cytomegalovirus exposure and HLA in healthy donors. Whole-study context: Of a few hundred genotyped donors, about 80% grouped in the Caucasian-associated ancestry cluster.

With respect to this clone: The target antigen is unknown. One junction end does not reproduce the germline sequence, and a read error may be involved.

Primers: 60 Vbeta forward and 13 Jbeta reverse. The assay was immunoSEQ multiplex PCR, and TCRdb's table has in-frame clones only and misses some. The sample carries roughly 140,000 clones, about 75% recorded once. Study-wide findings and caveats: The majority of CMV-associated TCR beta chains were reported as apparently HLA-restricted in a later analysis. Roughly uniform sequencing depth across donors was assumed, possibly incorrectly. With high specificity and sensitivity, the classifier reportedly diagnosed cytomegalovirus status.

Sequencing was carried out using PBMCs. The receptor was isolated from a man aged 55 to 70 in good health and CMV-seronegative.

In DNA form, the CDR3 reads TGTTCCAGCAGCTTCCAGAACACTGAAGCTTTCTTT. Its translation is CSSSFQNTEAFF. The rearrangement uses TRBV7-9 and TRBJ1-1; D unresolved. CDR1 is SEHNR, CDR2 FQNEAQ, per germline (reference sequence). The CDR3 runs 12 residues.